The clone carrying this T cell receptor (beta chain) was detected ten times or more. Construction of the TCRbeta library involved unique molecular identifiers. TCRdb re-called the PCR reads with MiXCR, one entry per CDR3 protein. The sample has 330,000 or so distinct CDR3 sequences, over 9% seen once. Per germline, CDR1 SGHTA and CDR2 FQGTGA. The junction had 9 bases not matched to a gene; V was cut back by 2 bases and J by 9 bases. There are 16 residues in the CDR3. This sample is part of a study of T-cell reconstitution after alpha-beta-depleted transplantation in children. Source: PBMCs, taken before TCRalphabeta/CD19-depleted stem cell transplant. The chain employs TRBV7-3 and TRBJ2-1; 11 bases are shared with TRBD1. The sequence was obtained from a boy younger than two with acute myeloid leukemia, due to receive a stem cell transplant. CDR3 bases: TGTGCCAGCAGCTTACAATCCAGGACAGGGGGCTCTGAGCAGTTCTTC. Protein sequence: CASSLQSRTGGSEQFF.